The 6 T cell receptor beta chains below were found in one sample sequenced in a study of regulatory T cells in long-lasting Graves disease. The time point denotes: persistent/refractory GD, antithyroid drugs over 5 years with positive TRAb. PBMC-derived RNA was used for the TCR library. CDR3 regions were amplified by Arm-PCR using iRepertoire HTBI primers to build TCR beta libraries. One entry per CDR3 protein, called by TCRdb with MiXCR from the multiplex PCR reads. The sample consists of under 500,000 distinct CDR3 sequences, under 25% of them appearing once. The source was peripheral blood mononuclear cells (PBMCs), collected when the disease was refractory, from a patient treated with antithyroid drugs. The receptors come from a female donor with Graves disease.

This chain connects TRBV7-9 to TRBJ1-2; D is unclear. The germline V gene has CDR1 SEHNR and CDR2 FQNEAQ (reference sequence). CDR3 length equals 13 residues. V dropped 1 base and J dropped 7 bases, with 10 bases sitting between them. The CDR3 loop reads CASSLEKAGGYTF. CDR3 in DNA: TGTGCCAGCAGCTTAGAGAAAGCGGGTGGCTACACCTTC.

The chain employs TRBV5-1 and TRBJ2-2; D not certain. CDR1 SGHRS and CDR2 YFSETQ come from the germline V gene. Trimming removed 1 base from V and 3 bases from J, with 13 bases in between. The CDR3 covers 16 residues. The CDR3 protein is CASSLFRRRDTGELFF. Written as DNA, the CDR3 is TGCGCCAGCAGCTTGTTCCGCCGAAGAGACACCGGGGAGCTGTTTTTT.

The chain employs TRBV7-9 and TRBJ1-4, with D tentatively TRBD1 (5 bases). Germline-derived CDR1 and CDR2 are SEHNR and FQNEAQ (reference sequence). CDR3 length equals 16 residues. Trimming removed 5 bases from V and 0 bases from J, with 13 bases in between. In DNA, the CDR3 is TGTGCCAGCAGCCAATTAGGGGAGGCAACTAATGAAAAACTGTTTTTT. It is translated as CASSQLGEATNEKLFF.

Judged by abundance, this clonotype is medium-sized (0.01 to 0.1%). The CDR3 nucleotides read TGTGCCAGCAGTCAGAACCGATGGGAGACCCAGTACTTC. It yields the protein CASSQNRWETQYF. The V gene is TRBV12-3 or TRBV12-4, the J gene TRBJ2-5; D unclear. The CDR3 spans 13 residues. Trimming stripped 5 bases from V and 5 bases from J, with 12 bases between.

The rearrangement joins TRBV30 to TRBJ2-7, with TRBD2 identical over 8 bases. V was clipped by 5 bases and J by 2 bases; unmatched bases: 2. The CDR3 covers 12 residues. The V gene's germline CDR1 is GTSNPN and CDR2 SVGIG (reference sequence). This CDR3 reads CAWAGGPYEQYF. CDR3 coding DNA: TGTGCCTGGGCGGGAGGACCCTACGAGCAGTACTTC.

This clonotype was counted many times. The chain uses TRBV12-5 and TRBJ2-2; D remains ambiguous. Trimming took 0 bases from V and 4 from J, leaving 18 bases between them. In germline, CDR1 is LGHNT, CDR2 FRNRAP. The CDR3 is made up of 18 amino acids. For the CDR3, the DNA is TGTGCTAGTGGTTTGGTACATATAGGCCGGTCGAGCACCGGGGAGCTGTTTTTT. It specifies CASGLVHIGRSSTGELFF.